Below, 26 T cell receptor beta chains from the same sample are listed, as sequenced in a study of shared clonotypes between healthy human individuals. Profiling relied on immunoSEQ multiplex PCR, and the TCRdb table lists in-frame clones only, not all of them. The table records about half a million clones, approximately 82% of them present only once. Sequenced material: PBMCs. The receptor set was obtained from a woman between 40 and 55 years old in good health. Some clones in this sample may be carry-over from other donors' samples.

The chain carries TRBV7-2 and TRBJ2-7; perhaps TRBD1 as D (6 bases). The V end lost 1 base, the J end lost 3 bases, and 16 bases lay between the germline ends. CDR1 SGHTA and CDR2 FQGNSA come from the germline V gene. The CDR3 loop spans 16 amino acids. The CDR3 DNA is TGTGCCAGCAGCTTAGAGTTTGGACAGCCTTTCTACGAGCAGTACTTC. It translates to CASSLEFGQPFYEQYF.

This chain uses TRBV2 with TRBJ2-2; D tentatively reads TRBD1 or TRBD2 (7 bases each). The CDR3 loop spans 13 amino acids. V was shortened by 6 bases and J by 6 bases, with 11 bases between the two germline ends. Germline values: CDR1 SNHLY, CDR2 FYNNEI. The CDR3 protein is CASRPGGAGELFF. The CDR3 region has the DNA TGTGCCAGCAGGCCAGGGGGGGCCGGGGAGCTGTTTTTT.

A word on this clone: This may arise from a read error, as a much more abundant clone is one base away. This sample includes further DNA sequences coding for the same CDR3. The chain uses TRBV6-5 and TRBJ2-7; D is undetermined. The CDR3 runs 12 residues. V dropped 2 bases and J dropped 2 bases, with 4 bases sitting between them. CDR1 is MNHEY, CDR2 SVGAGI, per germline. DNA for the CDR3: TGTGCCAGCAGTTACAGCCCCTACGAGCAGTACTTC. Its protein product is CASSYSPYEQYF.

CDR3 residues: CASSVLVGGETQYF. The CDR3 DNA reads TGTGCCAGCAGCGTGCTAGTGGGAGGTGAGACCCAGTACTTC. The genes are TRBV9 and TRBJ2-5, with D possibly TRBD2 on 6 matching bases. Per the germline V gene, CDR1 is SGDLS and CDR2 is YYNGEE. The germline V and J ends were trimmed by 2 bases and 5 bases, with 13 bases remaining between them. CDR3 length: 14 amino acids.

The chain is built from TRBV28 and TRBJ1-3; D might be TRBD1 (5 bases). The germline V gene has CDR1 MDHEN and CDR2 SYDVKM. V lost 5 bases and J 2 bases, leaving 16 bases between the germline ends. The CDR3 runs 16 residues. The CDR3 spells CASSPTPGQAGNTIYF. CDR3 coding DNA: TGTGCCAGCAGTCCGACCCCGGGGCAGGCTGGAAACACCATATATTTT.

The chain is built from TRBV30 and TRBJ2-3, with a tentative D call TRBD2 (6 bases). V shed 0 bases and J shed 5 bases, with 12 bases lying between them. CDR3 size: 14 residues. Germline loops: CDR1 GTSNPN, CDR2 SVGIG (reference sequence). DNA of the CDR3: TGTGCCTGGAGTGTAGGGCGGGACGTAGATACGCAGTATTTT. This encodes CAWSVGRDVDTQYF.

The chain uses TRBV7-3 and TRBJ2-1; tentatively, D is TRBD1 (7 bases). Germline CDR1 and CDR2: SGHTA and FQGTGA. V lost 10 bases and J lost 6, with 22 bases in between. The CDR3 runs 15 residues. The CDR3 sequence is CATSRGDSRTNEQFF. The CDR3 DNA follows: TGTGCCACCAGTAGGGGGGACAGTCGAACCAATGAGCAGTTCTTC.

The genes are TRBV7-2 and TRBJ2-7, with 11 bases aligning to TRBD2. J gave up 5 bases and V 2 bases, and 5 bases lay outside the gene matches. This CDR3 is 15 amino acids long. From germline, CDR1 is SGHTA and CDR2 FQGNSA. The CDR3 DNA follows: TGTGCCAGCAGCTTAATACTAGCGGGAGTAAACGAGCAGTACTTC. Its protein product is CASSLILAGVNEQYF.

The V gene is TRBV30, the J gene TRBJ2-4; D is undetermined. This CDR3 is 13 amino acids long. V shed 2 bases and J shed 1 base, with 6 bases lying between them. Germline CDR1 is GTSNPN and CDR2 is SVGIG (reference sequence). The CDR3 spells CAWSLAAKNIQYF. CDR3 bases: TGTGCCTGGAGTTTGGCGGCCAAAAACATTCAGTACTTC.

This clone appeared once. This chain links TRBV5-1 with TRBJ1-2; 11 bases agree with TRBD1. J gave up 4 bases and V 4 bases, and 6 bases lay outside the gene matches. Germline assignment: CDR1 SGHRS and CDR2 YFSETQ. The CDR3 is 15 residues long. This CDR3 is CASSTGTGGGYGYTF. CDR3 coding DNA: TGCGCCAGCAGCACCGGGACAGGGGGAGGCTATGGCTACACCTTC.

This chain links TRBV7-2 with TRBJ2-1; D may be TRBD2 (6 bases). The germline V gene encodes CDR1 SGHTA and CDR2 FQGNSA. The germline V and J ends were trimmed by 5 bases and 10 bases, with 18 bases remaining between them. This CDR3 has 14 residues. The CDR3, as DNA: TGTGCCAGCAGCGGGGGGTTGGATCCGAGGGAGCAGTTCTTC. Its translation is CASSGGLDPREQFF.

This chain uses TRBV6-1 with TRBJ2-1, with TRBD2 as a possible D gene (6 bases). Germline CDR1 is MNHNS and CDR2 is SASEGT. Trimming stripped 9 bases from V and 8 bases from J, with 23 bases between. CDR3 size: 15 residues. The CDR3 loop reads CASTSGTPLIYEQFF. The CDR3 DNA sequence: TGTGCCAGTACCTCCGGGACTCCTCTTATCTATGAGCAGTTCTTC.

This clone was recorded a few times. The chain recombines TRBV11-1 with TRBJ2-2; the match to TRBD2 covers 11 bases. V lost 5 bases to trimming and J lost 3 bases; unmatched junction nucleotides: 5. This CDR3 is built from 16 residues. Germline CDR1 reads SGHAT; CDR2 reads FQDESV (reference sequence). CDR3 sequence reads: CASSPNSGRDTGELFF. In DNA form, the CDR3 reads TGTGCCAGCAGCCCGAATAGCGGGAGGGACACCGGGGAGCTGTTTTTT.

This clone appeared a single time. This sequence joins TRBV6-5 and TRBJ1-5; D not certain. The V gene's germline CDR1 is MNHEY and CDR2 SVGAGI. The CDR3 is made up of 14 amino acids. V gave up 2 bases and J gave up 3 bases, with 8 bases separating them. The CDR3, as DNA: TGTGCCAGCAGTTACCGGGGTAACAATCAGCCCCAGCATTTT. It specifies CASSYRGNNQPQHF.

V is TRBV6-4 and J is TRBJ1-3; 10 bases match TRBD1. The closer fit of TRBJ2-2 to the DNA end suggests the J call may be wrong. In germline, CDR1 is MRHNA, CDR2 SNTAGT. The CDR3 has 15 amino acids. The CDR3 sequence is CASGVGTGDTGELFF. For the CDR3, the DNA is TGTGCCAGCGGGGTCGGGACAGGGGACACCGGGGAGCTGTTTTTT.

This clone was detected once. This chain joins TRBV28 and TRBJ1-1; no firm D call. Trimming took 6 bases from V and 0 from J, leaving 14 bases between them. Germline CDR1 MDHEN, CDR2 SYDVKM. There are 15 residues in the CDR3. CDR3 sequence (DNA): TGTGCCAGCAGCCCTCCAAGCCCGTTGAACACTGAAGCTTTCTTT. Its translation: CASSPPSPLNTEAFF.

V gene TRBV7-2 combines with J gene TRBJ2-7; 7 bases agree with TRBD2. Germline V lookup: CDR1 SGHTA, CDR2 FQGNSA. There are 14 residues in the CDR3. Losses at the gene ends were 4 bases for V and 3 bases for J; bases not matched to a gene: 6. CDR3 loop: CASSSGTIVYEQYF. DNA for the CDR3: TGTGCCAGCAGCTCCGGGACTATCGTCTACGAGCAGTACTTC.

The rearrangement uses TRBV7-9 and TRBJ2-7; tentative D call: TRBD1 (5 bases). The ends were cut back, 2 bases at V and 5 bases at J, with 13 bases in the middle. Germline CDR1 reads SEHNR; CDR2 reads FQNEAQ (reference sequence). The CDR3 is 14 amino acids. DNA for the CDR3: TGTGCCAGCAGCTTATCAGGGCCCTGGGACGAGCAGTACTTC. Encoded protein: CASSLSGPWDEQYF.

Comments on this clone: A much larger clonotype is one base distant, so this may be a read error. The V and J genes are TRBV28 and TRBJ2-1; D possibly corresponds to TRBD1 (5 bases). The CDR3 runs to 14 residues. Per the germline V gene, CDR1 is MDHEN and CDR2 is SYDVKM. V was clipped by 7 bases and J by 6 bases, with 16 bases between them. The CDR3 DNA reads TGTGCCAGCACCCTTGGGGCTAGTTGCAATGAGCAGTTCTTC. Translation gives CASTLGASCNEQFF.

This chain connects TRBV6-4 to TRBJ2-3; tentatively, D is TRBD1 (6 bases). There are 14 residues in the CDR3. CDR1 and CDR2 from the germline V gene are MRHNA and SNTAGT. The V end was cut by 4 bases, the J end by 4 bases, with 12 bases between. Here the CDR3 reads CASSVSQGSDTQYF. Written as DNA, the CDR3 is TGTGCCAGCAGTGTGTCGCAGGGGTCAGATACGCAGTATTTT.

CDR3 amino acids: CATSPTSGSPDTQYF. For the CDR3, the DNA is TGTGCCACCAGCCCGACTAGCGGGAGCCCAGATACGCAGTATTTT. This chain links TRBV15 with TRBJ2-3; TRBD2 aligns across 12 bases. Germline V gene lookup returns CDR1 LNHNV and CDR2 YYDKDF (reference sequence). V gave up 5 bases and J gave up 4 bases; unmatched junction bases: 4. The length of the CDR3 is 15 residues.

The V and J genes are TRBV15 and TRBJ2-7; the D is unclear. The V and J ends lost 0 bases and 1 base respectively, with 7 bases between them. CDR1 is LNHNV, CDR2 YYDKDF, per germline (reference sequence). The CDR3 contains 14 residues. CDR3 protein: CATSREKLSYEQYF. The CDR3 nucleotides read TGTGCCACCAGCAGAGAAAAGCTTTCCTACGAGCAGTACTTC. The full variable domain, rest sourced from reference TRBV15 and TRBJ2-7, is DAMVIQNPRYQVTQFGKPVTLSCSQTLNHNVMYWYQQKSSQAPKLLFHYYDKDFNNEADTPDNFQSRRPNTSFCFLDIRSPGLGDTAMYLCATSREKLSYEQYFGPGTRLTVT.

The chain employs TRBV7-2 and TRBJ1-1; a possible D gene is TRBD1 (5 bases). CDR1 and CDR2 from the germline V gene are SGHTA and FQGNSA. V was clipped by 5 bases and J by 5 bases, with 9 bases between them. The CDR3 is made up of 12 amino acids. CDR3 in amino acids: CASSLRQTEAFF. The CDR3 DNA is TGTGCCAGCAGCCTCCGACAGACTGAAGCTTTCTTT.

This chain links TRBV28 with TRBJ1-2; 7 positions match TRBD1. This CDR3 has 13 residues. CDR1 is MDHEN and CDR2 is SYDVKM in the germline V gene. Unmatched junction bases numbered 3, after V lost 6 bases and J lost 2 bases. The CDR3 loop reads CASSMTGNYGYTF. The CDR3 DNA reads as TGTGCCAGCAGCATGACAGGGAACTATGGCTACACCTTC.

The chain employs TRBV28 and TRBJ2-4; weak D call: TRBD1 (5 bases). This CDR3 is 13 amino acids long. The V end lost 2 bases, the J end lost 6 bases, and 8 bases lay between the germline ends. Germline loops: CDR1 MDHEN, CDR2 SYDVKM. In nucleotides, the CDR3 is TGTGCCAGCAGTTTAGGTGGGGCAAACATTCAGTACTTC. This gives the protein CASSLGGANIQYF.

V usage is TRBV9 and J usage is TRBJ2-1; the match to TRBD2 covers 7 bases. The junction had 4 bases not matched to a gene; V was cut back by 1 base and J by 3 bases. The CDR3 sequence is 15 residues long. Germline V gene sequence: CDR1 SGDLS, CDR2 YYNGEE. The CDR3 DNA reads TGTGCCAGCAGCGTAAGGCTAGCGGTCTACAATGAGCAGTTCTTC. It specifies CASSVRLAVYNEQFF.